One sample yielded the 30 T cell receptor beta chains listed below, sequenced in a study of blood T cells in healthy people across ages. It was with a sample-barcoded 5' primer and a J-beta primer mix that a second PCR of roughly 6 to 12 cycles was run. TCRdb used MiXCR to reprocess the 5' RACE reads, holding one entry per CDR3 protein. This sample carries around 800,000 distinct CDR3 sequences, approximately 67% of them seen once, and the ten largest clones take 28%. The sample taken for sequencing was blood. These TCRs come from a man aged 25-45 years in good health.

This clonotype has more than one count but fewer than ten. The genes are TRBV7-6 and TRBJ2-1; D unclear. Trimming took off 5 bases at V and 3 bases at J, with 8 bases between the two ends. The CDR3 runs to 13 residues. CDR1 is SGHVS, CDR2 FNYEAQ, per germline. The CDR3 protein is CASSARLYNEQFF. DNA for the CDR3: TGTGCCAGCAGCGCTCGACTCTACAATGAGCAGTTCTTC.

As for this clonotype: At one boundary the junction diverges from the germline segment, which might be a read error. The genes are TRBV2 and TRBJ1-1; D is undetermined. The CDR3 consists of 13 residues. Germline V lookup: CDR1 SNHLY, CDR2 FYNNEI. The CDR3 here is CASGSGRNTEVFF. CDR3 DNA sequence: TGTGCCAGCGGTTCAGGACGGAACACTGAAGTTTTCTTT.

Details on this clonotype: A read error may produce the germline difference seen at one junction end. This chain links TRBV20-1 with TRBJ2-3; 9 bases match TRBD1. This CDR3 has 14 amino acids. CDR1 is DFQATT and CDR2 is SNEGSKA in the germline V gene (reference sequence). As DNA, the CDR3 is TGCAGTGCCAGAGGACAGGGGAGGGGAGATACGCAGTATTTT. It specifies CSARGQGRGDTQYF.

The V call is TRBV7-9, the J call TRBJ1-5; tentative D call: TRBD1 (5 bases). The CDR3 has 17 amino acids. Germline CDR1 reads SEHNR; CDR2 reads FQNEAQ (reference sequence). Trimming stripped 6 bases from V and 1 base from J, with 19 bases between. The CDR3 loop reads CASSPGAWTESNQPQHF. The DNA of the CDR3 is TGTGCCAGCAGTCCCGGGGCCTGGACGGAAAGCAATCAGCCCCAGCATTTT.

The chain combines TRBV7-2 with TRBJ2-5; 8 bases are shared with TRBD1. CDR1 is SGHTA and CDR2 is FQGNSA in the germline V gene. The CDR3 contains 16 residues. Trimming took 5 bases from V and 11 from J; bases not matched to a gene: 19. For the CDR3, the DNA is TGTGCCAGCAGCCATGGGTGGGGCCAGGGGGCGTGGGAGCAGTACTTC. This sequence encodes CASSHGWGQGAWEQYF.

This clonotype came up a few times. V and J are TRBV29-1 and TRBJ1-2; 8 bases are a match to TRBD1. The ends lost 7 bases at V and 3 bases at J; junction bases unmatched: 10. The CDR3 totals 14 residues. Germline V gene data show CDR1 as SQVTM and CDR2 as ANQGSEA. CDR3 loop: CSGRQGSGDYGYTF. The CDR3, as DNA: TGCAGCGGCAGACAGGGGAGCGGGGACTATGGCTACACCTTC.

Comments on this clonotype: One end of the junction varies from germline; a read error may be responsible. The genes are TRBV9 and TRBJ2-1; 8 nucleotides align to TRBD1. Germline V gene lookup returns CDR1 SGDLS and CDR2 YYNGEE. The CDR3 totals 14 residues. CDR3: CAGSTVQGVHEQFF. The CDR3 DNA follows: TGTGCCGGCAGCACCGTACAGGGGGTGCATGAGCAGTTCTTC. Supplemented by reference TRBV9 and TRBJ2-1, the full variable domain reads DSGVTQTPKHLITATGQRVTLRCSPRSGDLSVYWYQQSLDQGLQFLIQYYNGEERAKGNILERFSAQQFPDLHSELNLSSLELGDSALYFCAGSTVQGVHEQFFGPGTRLTVL.

The chain is built from TRBV10-3 and TRBJ2-1; weak D call: TRBD2 (6 bases). The V gene's germline CDR1 is ENHRY and CDR2 SYGVKD. The V end was cut by 10 bases, the J end by 5 bases, with 18 bases between. The CDR3 loop spans 14 amino acids. The DNA of the CDR3 is TGTGCCACCAAGGGAACGGGGGAAAACAATGAGCAGTTCTTC. Translating gives CATKGTGENNEQFF.

This clonotype has a single count. V usage is TRBV5-1 and J usage is TRBJ2-1; possibly TRBD2 for D (6 bases). Trimming removed 2 bases from V and 2 bases from J, with 17 bases in between. CDR3 length: 17 residues. Germline CDR1 is SGHRS and CDR2 is YFSETQ. DNA for the CDR3: TGCGCCAGCAGCTTAAGAAATAGCGGTTACACCTACAATGAGCAGTTCTTC. Residues: CASSLRNSGYTYNEQFF.

CDR3 sequence (DNA): TGTGCCATCAGTGAAGCGGGGGCCAACTACGAGCAGTACTTC. Amino acids: CAISEAGANYEQYF. The V gene is TRBV10-3, the J gene TRBJ2-7; 8 bases align to TRBD2. CDR3 size: 14 residues. After removal of 3 bases from V and 3 bases from J, the junction contained 4 bases not matched to a gene. The V gene's germline CDR1 is ENHRY and CDR2 SYGVKD.

The rearrangement joins TRBV5-1 to TRBJ2-5, with TRBD2 matching over 10 bases. V shed 4 bases and J 4 bases; nucleotides not matched to a gene: 4. The length of the CDR3 is 14 residues. Germline loops: CDR1 SGHRS, CDR2 YFSETQ. CDR3 nucleotide sequence: TGCGCCAGCAGCCAGCCTAGCGGGGGAGAGACCCAGTACTTC. It codes for CASSQPSGGETQYF.

The gene calls are TRBV20-1 and TRBJ1-2; tentatively, D is TRBD1 (6 bases). CDR3 length: 12 residues. V lost 6 bases, J lost 6 bases, and 14 bases lay in between. Germline V lookup: CDR1 DFQATT, CDR2 SNEGSKA (reference sequence). The CDR3 DNA is TGCAGTGCCCCGACAGGTCCGAATGGCTACACCTTC. Its protein is CSAPTGPNGYTF.

The V gene is TRBV7-9, the J gene TRBJ2-7, with TRBD1 matching 7 bases. In germline, CDR1 is SEHNR, CDR2 FQNEAQ (reference sequence). J was trimmed by 5 bases and V by 5 bases; bases with no gene match: 9. This CDR3 is built from 14 residues. The CDR3 DNA follows: TGTGCCAGCAGCAACCGGGACAGTGCGGACGAGCAGTACTTC. It is translated as CASSNRDSADEQYF.

The chain combines TRBV30 with TRBJ1-2; D gene unclear. CDR1 and CDR2 (germline): GTSNPN, SVGIG (reference sequence). The CDR3 consists of 14 residues. V lost 0 bases, J lost 4 bases, and 12 bases lay in between. CDR3 loop: CAWSVVPTPYGYTF. The CDR3 region has the DNA TGTGCCTGGAGTGTAGTCCCAACTCCCTATGGCTACACCTTC. Complete variable domain (other parts from reference TRBV30 and TRBJ1-2): SQTIHQWPATLVQPVGSPLSLECTVEGTSNPNLYWYRQAAGRGLQLLFYSVGIGQISSEVPQNLSASRPQDRQFILSSKKLLLSDSGFYLCAWSVVPTPYGYTFGSGTRLTVV.

The J gene is TRBJ1-3, the V gene TRBV6-5; D gene unclear. Trimming removed 6 bases from V and 2 bases from J, with 11 bases in between. The CDR3 has 14 amino acids. Germline lookup yields CDR1 MNHEY and CDR2 SVGAGI. CDR3 sequence: CASSLPGTGNTIYF. In nucleotides, the CDR3 is TGTGCCAGCAGCCTCCCCGGCACTGGAAACACCATATATTTT.

About this clonotype: This sequence may be a read error, since a much larger clone differs from it by one base. The rearrangement uses TRBV7-9 and TRBJ2-3; maybe TRBD1 (5 bases). CDR3 size: 13 residues. Germline CDR1 SEHNR, CDR2 FQNEAQ (reference sequence). V lost 5 bases and J 5 bases, leaving 11 bases between the germline ends. CDR3 amino acids: CASSQAGKDTQYF. CDR3 coding DNA: TGTGCCAGCAGCCAAGCAGGGAAAGATACGCAGTATTTT.

The rearrangement links TRBV7-9 to TRBJ2-4; D not certain. The germline V and J ends were trimmed by 5 bases and 8 bases, with 16 bases remaining between them. The germline gives CDR1 SEHNR, CDR2 FQNEAQ (reference sequence). The CDR3 loop spans 14 amino acids. This CDR3 is CASSPTGLGYIQYF. The CDR3 DNA follows: TGTGCCAGCAGCCCCACCGGGTTAGGGTACATTCAGTACTTC.

About this clonotype itself: The junction and the germline gene differ at one end; a read error may be behind it. The V and J genes are TRBV5-1 and TRBJ2-5; D ambiguous. The CDR3 runs 12 residues. CDR1 SGHRS and CDR2 YFSETQ come from the germline V gene. In DNA form, the CDR3 reads TGTGCCAGCAGCTTGGAAGTCAAAGAGCAGTACTTC. This codes for CASSLEVKEQYF.

The V and J genes are TRBV28 and TRBJ2-1; D gene unclear. CDR3 length: 17 amino acids. Germline V CDR1 and CDR2: MDHEN, SYDVKM. V shed 7 bases and J shed 5 bases, with 24 bases lying between them. The CDR3 loop reads CASNPGGTRWGNNEQFF. For the CDR3, the DNA is TGTGCCAGCAACCCGGGCGGTACCAGGTGGGGTAACAATGAGCAGTTCTTC.

The V gene is TRBV12-3 or TRBV12-4, the J gene TRBJ2-7; weak D call: TRBD1 (5 bases). V dropped 2 bases and J dropped 5 bases, with 13 bases sitting between them. The CDR3 is 14 amino acids. The CDR3 DNA sequence: TGTGCCAGCAGTTTAACCTGGGGCCAGGACGAGCAGTACTTC. Its protein product is CASSLTWGQDEQYF.

The chain is built from TRBV7-2 and TRBJ2-7, with D possibly being TRBD2 (6 bases). Germline loops: CDR1 SGHTA, CDR2 FQGNSA. V shed 3 bases and J shed 4 bases, with 13 bases lying between them. The CDR3 is made up of 14 amino acids. CDR3 region: CASSLEGSRYEQYF. Written as DNA, the CDR3 is TGTGCCAGCAGCTTGGAGGGGAGTAGGTACGAGCAGTACTTC.

The rearrangement uses TRBV9 and TRBJ2-4, with D maybe TRBD2 (5 bases). TRBJ2-5 matches the DNA end more closely, so the J call is doubtful. From germline, CDR1 is SGDLS and CDR2 YYNGEE. The CDR3 consists of 16 residues. The CDR3 reads CASSVDTADLGETQYF. The DNA of the CDR3 is TGTGCCAGCAGCGTAGATACAGCGGACCTAGGGGAGACCCAGTACTTC.

V is TRBV5-1 and J is TRBJ2-6; tentatively, D is TRBD1 or TRBD2 (5 bases each). V was trimmed by 8 bases and J by 1 base, leaving 16 bases between them. Looked up from germline, CDR1 is SGHRS and CDR2 is YFSETQ. CDR3 length equals 16 residues. In DNA, the CDR3 is TGCGCCAGTTCCCGGGACGACACTTCTGGGGCCAACGTCCTGACTTTC. Residues: CASSRDDTSGANVLTF.

The V gene is TRBV7-2, the J gene TRBJ2-4, with 8 bases lining up with TRBD1. TRBJ2-7 explains the end of the DNA better; the J call may be wrong. CDR3 length: 15 amino acids. Germline-derived CDR1 and CDR2 are SGHTA and FQGNSA. CDR3 DNA: TGTGCCAGCAGCCTTGGACAGGGCCCCTACTACGAGCAGTACTTC. Translation gives CASSLGQGPYYEQYF.

This chain connects TRBV7-2 to TRBJ2-3; D may be TRBD2 (5 bases). The CDR3 loop spans 16 amino acids. Germline assignment: CDR1 SGHTA and CDR2 FQGNSA. Between the trimmed V and J ends, which lost 0 bases and 5 bases, there was a span of 15 bases. The CDR3 DNA is TGTGCCAGCAGCTTAGCTGGCGTGGTACGGGGAGATACGCAGTATTTT. It specifies CASSLAGVVRGDTQYF.

CDR3 protein: CSVFGGGGETQYF. CDR3 coding DNA: TGCAGCGTGTTCGGCGGGGGTGGCGAGACCCAGTACTTC. The chain links TRBV29-1 to TRBJ2-4; TRBD2 aligns across 7 bases. The DNA end favors TRBJ2-5, so the J call may be wrong. The CDR3 totals 13 residues. CDR1 is SQVTM and CDR2 is ANQGSEA in the germline V gene.

This clonotype turned up a few times. The chain is built from TRBV7-8 and TRBJ2-3; 9 bases agree with TRBD2. CDR1 is SGHVS, CDR2 FQNEAQ, per germline. Unmatched junction bases numbered 5, after V lost 1 base and J lost 0 bases. This CDR3 is 17 amino acids long. Here the CDR3 reads CASSLGSLAGSTDTQYF. The CDR3 DNA reads as TGTGCCAGCAGCTTAGGGAGCCTAGCGGGAAGCACAGATACGCAGTATTTT. Full variable domain (missing parts from reference TRBV7-8 and TRBJ2-3): GAGVSQSPRYKVAKRGQDVALRCDPISGHVSLFWYQQALGQGPEFLTYFQNEAQLDKSGLPSDRFFAERPEGSVSTLKIQRTQQEDSAVYLCASSLGSLAGSTDTQYFGPGTRLTVL.

The rearrangement joins TRBV6-2 or TRBV6-3 to TRBJ2-1; 8 bases map to TRBD2. Germline V gene sequence: CDR1 MNHEY, CDR2 SVGEGT. V was clipped by 0 bases and J by 6 bases; unmatched bases: 4. The CDR3 runs 15 residues. The CDR3 here is CASSYSIAGSNEQFF. DNA for the CDR3: TGTGCCAGCAGTTACTCGATAGCGGGGAGCAATGAGCAGTTCTTC.

This clonotype was recorded a few times. V gene TRBV10-3 combines with J gene TRBJ2-3, with 11 bases fitting TRBD2. The CDR3 spans 16 residues. The germline V gene encodes CDR1 ENHRY and CDR2 SYGVKD. V lost 0 bases and J lost 5; bases outside the gene matches: 4. This CDR3 reads CAISESSSGGIDTQYF. In nucleotides, the CDR3 is TGTGCCATCAGTGAGTCGTCTAGCGGGGGGATAGATACGCAGTATTTT.

In its sample, this clonotype was seen once. The V and J genes are TRBV5-1 and TRBJ2-1; a weak D match, TRBD2 (5 bases). The better agreement between TRBJ2-7 and the DNA end casts doubt on the J call. Looked up from germline, CDR1 is SGHRS and CDR2 is YFSETQ. The CDR3 spans 13 residues. Here the CDR3 DNA reads TGCGCCAGCAGTGAGAGGGCCCCCTACGAGCAGTACTTC. Its translation is CASSERAPYEQYF.